The sample holds a few counts of the clone carrying this T cell receptor (beta chain). Its specificity is not known. Germline V lookup: CDR1 SNHLY, CDR2 FYNNEI. The CDR3 sequence is 13 residues long. V shed 6 bases and J shed 2 bases, with 8 bases lying between them. These data originate in a study of OX40 agonist ivuxolimab in advanced cancers. Whole-study context: Recorded diagnoses for dose-escalation patients were hepatocellular carcinoma, melanoma, renal cell or head and neck cancer. Prior checkpoint blockade (anti-PD-1, anti-PD-L1 or anti-CTLA-4) was permitted; roughly 40% had it. Three patients, one with hepatocellular carcinoma and two with cutaneous melanoma, responded partially. General study findings and limits: Determination of antigen specificity was not performed for the expanded peripheral T cells.

Assay: immunoSEQ multiplex PCR; the TCRdb copy retains only in-frame clones and omits some. Altogether 70,000 to 75,000 clones are present, around 90% being singletons, with the ten largest covering roughly 0.44%. The specimen was CD4+ or CD8+ T cells sorted from blood, collected in a trial of the OX40 agonist ivuxolimab. This TCR was recovered from an adult with an advanced solid tumor such as melanoma, head and neck, liver or kidney cancer. The chain combines TRBV2 with TRBJ1-5, with D perhaps matching TRBD1 (6 bases). The CDR3, as DNA: TGTGCCAGCAGACAGGGTGGCAATCAGCCCCAGCATTTT. Encoded protein: CASRQGGNQPQHF.